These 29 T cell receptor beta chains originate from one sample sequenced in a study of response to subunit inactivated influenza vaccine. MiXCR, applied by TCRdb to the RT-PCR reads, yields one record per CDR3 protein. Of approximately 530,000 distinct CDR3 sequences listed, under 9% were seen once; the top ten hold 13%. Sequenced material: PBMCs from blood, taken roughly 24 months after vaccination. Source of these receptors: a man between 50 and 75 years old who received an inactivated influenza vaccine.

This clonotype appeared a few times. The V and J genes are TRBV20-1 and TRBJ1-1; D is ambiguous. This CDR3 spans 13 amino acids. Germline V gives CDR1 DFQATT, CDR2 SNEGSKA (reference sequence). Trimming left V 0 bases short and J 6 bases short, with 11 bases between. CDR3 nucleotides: TGCAGTGCTAGAGATACCGGCCGGCCTGAAGCTTTCTTT. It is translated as CSARDTGRPEAFF.

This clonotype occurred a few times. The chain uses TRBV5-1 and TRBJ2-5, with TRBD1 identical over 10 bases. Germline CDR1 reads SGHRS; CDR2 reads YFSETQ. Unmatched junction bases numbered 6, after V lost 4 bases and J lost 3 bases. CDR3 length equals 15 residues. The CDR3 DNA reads TGCGCCAGCAGCCAAAGACAGGGGGCGGAAGAGACCCAGTACTTC. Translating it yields CASSQRQGAEETQYF.

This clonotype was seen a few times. The CDR3 loop reads CASSLGSGGVGYEQYF. DNA for the CDR3: TGCGCCAGCAGCCTGGGGTCGGGGGGCGTAGGCTACGAGCAGTACTTC. This chain joins TRBV5-1 and TRBJ2-7; D is possibly TRBD2 (7 bases). The CDR3 runs 16 residues. V was shortened by 4 bases and J by 3 bases, with 20 bases between the two germline ends. Germline CDR1 reads SGHRS; CDR2 reads YFSETQ.

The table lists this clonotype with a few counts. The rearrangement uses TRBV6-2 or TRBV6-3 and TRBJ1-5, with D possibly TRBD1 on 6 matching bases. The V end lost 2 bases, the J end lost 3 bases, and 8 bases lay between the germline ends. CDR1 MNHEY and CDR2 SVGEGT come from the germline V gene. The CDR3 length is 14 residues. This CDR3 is CASSYTGINQPQHF. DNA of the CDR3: TGTGCCAGCAGTTACACAGGGATCAATCAGCCCCAGCATTTT.

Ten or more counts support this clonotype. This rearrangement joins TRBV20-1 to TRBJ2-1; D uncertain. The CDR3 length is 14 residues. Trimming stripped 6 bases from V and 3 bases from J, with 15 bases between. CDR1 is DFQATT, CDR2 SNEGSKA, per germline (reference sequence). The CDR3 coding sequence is TGCAGTGCCCCGATAGTGGCCGGCTACAATGAGCAGTTCTTC. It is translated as CSAPIVAGYNEQFF.

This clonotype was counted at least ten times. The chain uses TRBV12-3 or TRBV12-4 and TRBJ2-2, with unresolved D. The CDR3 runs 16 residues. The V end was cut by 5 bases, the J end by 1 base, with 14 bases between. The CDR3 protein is CASSTQFRKNTGELFF. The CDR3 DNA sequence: TGTGCCAGCAGTACCCAATTTCGGAAGAACACCGGGGAGCTGTTTTTT.

The CDR3 nucleotides are TGTGCCAGCAGGTCACTCTCGGGACTAGCCTCCCTAACGAACACAGATACGCAGTATTTT. This encodes CASRSLSGLASLTNTDTQYF. The V gene is TRBV6-2 or TRBV6-3, the J gene TRBJ2-3; TRBD2 matches 9 bases. CDR1 and CDR2 (germline): MNHEY, SVGEGT. The CDR3 extends over 20 amino acids. V gave up 6 bases and J gave up 2 bases; unmatched junction bases: 21.

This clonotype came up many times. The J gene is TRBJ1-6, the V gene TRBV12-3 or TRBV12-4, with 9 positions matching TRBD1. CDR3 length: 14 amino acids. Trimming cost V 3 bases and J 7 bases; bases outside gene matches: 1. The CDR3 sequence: CASSLGTGNSPLHF. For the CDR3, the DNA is TGTGCCAGCAGTTTGGGGACAGGGAATTCACCCCTCCACTTT.

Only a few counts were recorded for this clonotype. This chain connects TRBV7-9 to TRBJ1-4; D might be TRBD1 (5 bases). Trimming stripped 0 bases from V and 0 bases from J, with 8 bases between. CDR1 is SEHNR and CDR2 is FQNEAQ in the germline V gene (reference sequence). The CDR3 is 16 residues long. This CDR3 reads CASSLAGGTTNEKLFF. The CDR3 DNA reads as TGTGCCAGCAGCTTAGCCGGGGGGACAACTAATGAAAAACTGTTTTTT.

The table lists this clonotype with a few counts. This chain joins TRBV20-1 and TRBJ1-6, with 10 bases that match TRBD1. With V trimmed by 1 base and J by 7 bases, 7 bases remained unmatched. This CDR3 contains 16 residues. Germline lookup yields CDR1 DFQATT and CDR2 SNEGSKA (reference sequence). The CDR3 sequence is CSARGRQGAVNSPLHF. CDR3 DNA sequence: TGCAGTGCTAGAGGCAGACAGGGGGCGGTGAATTCACCCCTCCACTTT.

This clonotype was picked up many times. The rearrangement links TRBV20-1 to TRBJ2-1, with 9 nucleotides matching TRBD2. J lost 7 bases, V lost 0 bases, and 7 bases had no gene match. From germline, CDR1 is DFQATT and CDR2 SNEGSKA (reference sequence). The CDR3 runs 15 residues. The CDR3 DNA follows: TGCAGTGCTAGAGATCAAGGCGGGAGGGCGAATGAGCAGTTCTTC. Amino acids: CSARDQGGRANEQFF.

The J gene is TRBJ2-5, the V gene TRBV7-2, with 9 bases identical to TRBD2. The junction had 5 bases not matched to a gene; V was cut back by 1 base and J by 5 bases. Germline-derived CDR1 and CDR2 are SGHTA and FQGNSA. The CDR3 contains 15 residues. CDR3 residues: CASSLVGSGRETQYF. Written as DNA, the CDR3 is TGTGCCAGCAGCTTAGTCGGGAGCGGGAGGGAGACCCAGTACTTC.

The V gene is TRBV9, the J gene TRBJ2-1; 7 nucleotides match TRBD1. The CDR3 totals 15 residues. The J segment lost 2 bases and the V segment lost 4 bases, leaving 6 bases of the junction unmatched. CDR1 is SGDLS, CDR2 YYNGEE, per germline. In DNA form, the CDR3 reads TGTGCCAGCAGCTATCAGGGGACAGCCTACAATGAGCAGTTCTTC. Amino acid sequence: CASSYQGTAYNEQFF.

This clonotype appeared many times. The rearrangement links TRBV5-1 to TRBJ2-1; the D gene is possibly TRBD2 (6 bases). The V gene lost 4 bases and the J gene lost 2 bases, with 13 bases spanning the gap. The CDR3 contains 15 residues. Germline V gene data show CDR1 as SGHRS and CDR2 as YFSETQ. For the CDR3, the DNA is TGCGCCAGCAGCGTAAGCGGGCTTACCTACAATGAGCAGTTCTTC. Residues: CASSVSGLTYNEQFF.

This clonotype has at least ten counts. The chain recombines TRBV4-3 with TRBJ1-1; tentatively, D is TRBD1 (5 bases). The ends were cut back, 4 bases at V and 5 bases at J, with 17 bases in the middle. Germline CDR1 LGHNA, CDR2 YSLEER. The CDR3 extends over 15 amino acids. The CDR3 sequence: CASSPNPRVRTEAFF. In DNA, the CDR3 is TGCGCCAGCAGCCCTAACCCCAGGGTTCGGACTGAAGCTTTCTTT.

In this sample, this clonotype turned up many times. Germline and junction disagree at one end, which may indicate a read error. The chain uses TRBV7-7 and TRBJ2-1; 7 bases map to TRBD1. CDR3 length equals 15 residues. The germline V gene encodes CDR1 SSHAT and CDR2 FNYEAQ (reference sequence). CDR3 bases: TGTGCTAGCAGCTTAGGGGGCCTTACGGGCGGTGAGCAGTTCTTC. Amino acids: CASSLGGLTGGEQFF.

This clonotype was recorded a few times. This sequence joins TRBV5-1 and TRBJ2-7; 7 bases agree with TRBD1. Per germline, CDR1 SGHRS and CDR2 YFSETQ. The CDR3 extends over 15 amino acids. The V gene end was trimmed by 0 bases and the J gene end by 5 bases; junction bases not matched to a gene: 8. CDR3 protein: CASSLAWDSTHEQYF. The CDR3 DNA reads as TGCGCCAGCAGCTTGGCTTGGGACAGTACTCACGAGCAGTACTTC.

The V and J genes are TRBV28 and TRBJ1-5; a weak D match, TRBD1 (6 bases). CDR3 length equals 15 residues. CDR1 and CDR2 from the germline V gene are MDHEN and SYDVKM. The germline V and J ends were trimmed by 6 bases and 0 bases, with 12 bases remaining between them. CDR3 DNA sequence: TGTGCCAGCAGGCCCCACAGGGATAGCAATCAGCCCCAGCATTTT. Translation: CASRPHRDSNQPQHF.

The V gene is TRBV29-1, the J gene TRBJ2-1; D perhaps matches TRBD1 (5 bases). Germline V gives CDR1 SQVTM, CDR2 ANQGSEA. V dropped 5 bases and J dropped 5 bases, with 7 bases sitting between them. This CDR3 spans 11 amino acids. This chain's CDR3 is CSVSRDNEQFF. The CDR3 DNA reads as TGCAGCGTTTCCAGGGACAATGAGCAGTTCTTC.

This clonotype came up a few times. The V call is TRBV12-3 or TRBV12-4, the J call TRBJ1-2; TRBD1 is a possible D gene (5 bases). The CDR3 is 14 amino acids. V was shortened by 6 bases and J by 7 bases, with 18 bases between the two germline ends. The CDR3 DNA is TGTGCCAGCAGCCCCGGCCCTCCGGGGGGTGGCTACACCTTC. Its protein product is CASSPGPPGGGYTF.

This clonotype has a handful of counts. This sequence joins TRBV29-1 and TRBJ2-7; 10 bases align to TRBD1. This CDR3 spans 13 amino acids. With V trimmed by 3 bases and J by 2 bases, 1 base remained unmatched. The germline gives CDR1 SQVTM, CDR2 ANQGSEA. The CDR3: CSVEGTGAYEQYF. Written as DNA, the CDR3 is TGCAGCGTTGAGGGGACAGGGGCCTACGAGCAGTACTTC.

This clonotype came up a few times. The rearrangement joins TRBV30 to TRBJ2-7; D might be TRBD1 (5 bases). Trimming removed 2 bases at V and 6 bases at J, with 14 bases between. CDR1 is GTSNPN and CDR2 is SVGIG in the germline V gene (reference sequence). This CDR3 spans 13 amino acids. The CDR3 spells CAWSRQGIAEQYF. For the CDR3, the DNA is TGTGCCTGGAGTCGGCAGGGAATTGCCGAGCAGTACTTC.

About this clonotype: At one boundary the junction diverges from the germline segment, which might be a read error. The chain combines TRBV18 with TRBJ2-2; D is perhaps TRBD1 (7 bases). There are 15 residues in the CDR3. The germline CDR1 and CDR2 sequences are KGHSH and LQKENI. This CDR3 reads CASSPSQGRTGEVFF. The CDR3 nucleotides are TGTGCCAGCTCACCATCACAGGGGCGAACCGGGGAGGTGTTTTTT.

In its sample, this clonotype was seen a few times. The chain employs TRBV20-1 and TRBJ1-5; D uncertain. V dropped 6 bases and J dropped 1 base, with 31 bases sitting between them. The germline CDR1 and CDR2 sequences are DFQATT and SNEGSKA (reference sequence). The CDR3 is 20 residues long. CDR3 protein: CSAGRTLSNLGLWSNQPQHF. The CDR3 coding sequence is TGCAGTGCGGGGAGGACCTTAAGCAACCTAGGCCTGTGGAGCAATCAGCCCCAGCATTTT.

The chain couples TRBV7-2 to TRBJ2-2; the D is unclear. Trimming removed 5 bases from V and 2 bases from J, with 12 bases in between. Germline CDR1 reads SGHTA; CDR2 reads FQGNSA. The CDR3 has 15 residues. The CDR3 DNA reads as TGTGCCAGCAGCCCGGGCTTTGGAAACACCGGGGAGCTGTTTTTT. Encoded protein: CASSPGFGNTGELFF.

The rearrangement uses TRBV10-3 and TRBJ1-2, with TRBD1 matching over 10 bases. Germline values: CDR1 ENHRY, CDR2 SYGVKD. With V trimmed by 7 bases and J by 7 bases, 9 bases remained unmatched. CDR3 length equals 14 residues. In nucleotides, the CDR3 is TGTGCCATCACCATGACAGGGGGCGAGGGTGGCTACACCTTC. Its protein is CAITMTGGEGGYTF.

CDR3 in DNA: TGTGCCAGCATCAATGAGTTGCGGCGGGAGTTTGGCAATGAGCAGTTCTTC. It is translated as CASINELRREFGNEQFF. This rearrangement joins TRBV7-2 to TRBJ2-1; the match to TRBD2 covers 7 bases. J was trimmed by 6 bases and V by 7 bases; bases with no gene match: 18. Germline CDR1 SGHTA, CDR2 FQGNSA. This CDR3 contains 17 residues.

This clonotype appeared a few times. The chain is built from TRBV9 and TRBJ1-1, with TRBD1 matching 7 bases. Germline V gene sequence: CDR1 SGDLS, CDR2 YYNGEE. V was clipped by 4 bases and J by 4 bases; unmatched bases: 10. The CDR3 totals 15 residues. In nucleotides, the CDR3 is TGTGCCAGCAGCACCCGCGACAGGGTAGGCACTGAAGCTTTCTTT. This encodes CASSTRDRVGTEAFF. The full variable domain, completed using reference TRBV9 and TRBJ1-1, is DSGVTQTPKHLITATGQRVTLRCSPRSGDLSVYWYQQSLDQGLQFLIQYYNGEERAKGNILERFSAQQFPDLHSELNLSSLELGDSALYFCASSTRDRVGTEAFFGQGTRLTVV.

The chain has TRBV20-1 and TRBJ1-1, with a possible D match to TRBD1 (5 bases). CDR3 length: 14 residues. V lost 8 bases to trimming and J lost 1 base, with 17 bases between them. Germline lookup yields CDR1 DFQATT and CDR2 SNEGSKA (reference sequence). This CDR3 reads CSPQVGDSNTEAFF. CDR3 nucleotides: TGCAGTCCTCAGGTGGGGGACTCGAACACTGAAGCTTTCTTT.